This T cell receptor (beta chain) originates from a study of Graves' ophthalmopathy and Graves' hyperthyroidism (dated by TCRdb to the late 2010s). For the wider study: Hyperthyroidism was considered stable if no progression to ophthalmopathy occurred within 18 months of follow-up. The study used signatures of the TCR beta repertoire to tell Graves' ophthalmopathy apart from Graves' hyperthyroidism and to predict which patients would progress to ophthalmopathy. In total, around 140 blood samples were TCR-sequenced: some 43 ophthalmopathy, around 75 hyperthyroidism and some 17 hyperthyroidism-to-ophthalmopathy patients. To explore V-J signatures distinguishing ophthalmopathy from hyperthyroidism, a discovery set of more than 95 patients (around 44 ophthalmopathy, 55 to 60 stable hyperthyroidism) was enrolled. An independent validation cohort was composed of around 19 hyperthyroidism patients and roughly 16 patients who later progressed from hyperthyroidism to ophthalmopathy. T-cell repertoires of thyroid tissue and blood were compared in 5 or 6 hyperthyroidism patients. Following sampling, methimazole starting at 30 mg daily was administered to hyperthyroidism patients, and high-dose intravenous methylprednisolone was administered to ophthalmopathy patients. Paper-wide results and their limitations: Sample size was not predetermined statistically, and investigators were not blinded to group allocation. In validation, the model predicted ophthalmopathy progression with 55% to 71% sensitivity and 72.22% specificity; some twelve predicted patients were CT-confirmed with GO in a median of around 6 months. Most expanded thyroid clonotypes with frequency above 0.001 were also detected in blood, suggesting blood repertoires may reflect the thyroid immune response. In cross-validation, the 13-signature model distinguished ophthalmopathy from stable hyperthyroidism with 85% to 90% sensitivity and roughly 81% specificity, and in the test set the corresponding values were roughly 80% and 76%.

From its cysteine to its phenylalanine, the CDR3 spans 14 amino acids. Left in the record is the CDR3 DNA by itself, 42 bases read in frame from the first base. CDR1 and CDR2, per the germline V gene, are ENHRY and SYGVKD. V gives up 5 bases and J gives up 2 bases, and the segment between their germline ends measures 10 bases. For repertoire sequencing, TCR beta CDR3 regions were amplified from RNA transcripts. A first-round RT-PCR used HTBI primers with the Qiagen OneStep RT-PCR kit, followed by a second-round multiplex PCR, size selection and purification. Sequencing of the libraries was carried out on an Illumina HiSeq2000 in paired-end mode with 100 bp reads. In the source study's methods: Reads were processed with SOAPnuke, discarding reads with adapters, uncalled bases, mean Phred below 15, or no exact constant-primer or identifier match. COPE v1.2.5 was used to merge the high-quality paired reads. Clonotypes were defined as unique nucleotide sequences and were aligned to IMGT TRB V, D and J references using MiTCR v1.1. Analysis was restricted to V-J combinations with a frequency above 0.0001, which covered roughly 99% of repertoires. For each V-J combination, a TCR clonal expansion and chaos score was defined as F50 clonal expansion divided by the chaos observed in the TCRdist matrix. Welch's t-statistics and random forest were used to reduce features to about 14 V-J combinations, which were fed into a naive Bayes classifier. The Morisita-Horn index was used to measure how similar the thyroid and blood repertoires were. TCRdb itself trimmed the public reads at Q25 with fastp, ran MiXCR and retained productive beta chains. Under each unique CDR3 protein, matching rows form one entry showing the most common genes and DNA. TCRdb's processing, not the study's, gives the V and J calls here. The sample table lists 900,000 to 1,200,000 distinct CDR3 sequences, about 36% of them with a count of one. The biggest ten clones account for 11% of the sample.

Details on this clonotype: Its recognized antigen is unknown. Base qualities were left out, and no much larger clone turns up one base away.

The hyperthyroidism patients were 18 to 65 years old and newly diagnosed, with a disease duration of less than 2 months. Patients were excluded if they had other autoimmune diseases, uncontrolled infections, pregnancy or lactation. Diagnosis relied on clinical symptoms, serum thyroxine, TRAb, thyroid ultrasound and orbital computed tomography. Trizol reagent was used to extract the total RNA, and its quality was then checked on an Agilent 2100 Bioanalyzer. The chain uses TRBV10-3 and TRBJ1-5, and TRBD1 may be the D gene, going by 6 matching bases. The sample was peripheral blood or thyroid tissue (not recorded which). The clonotype comes from an adult man with Graves' hyperthyroidism. The CDR3 protein is CAISTGGGNQPQHF. Read as DNA, the sequence is TGTGCCATCAGTACGGGGGGCGGCAATCAGCCCCAGCATTTT.